Each of the 4 T cell receptor beta chains below was sequenced from the same sample in a study of T cells after yellow fever vaccination. MiXCR was run by TCRdb on the 5' RACE reads, yielding one entry per CDR3 protein. Seen here are about 45,000 distinct CDR3 sequences, 6.8% observed once, and the top ten hold approximately 16%. The material was CD8+ T cells not binding an NS4B(214-222) dextramer, sorted from PBMCs, obtained 45 days after the yellow fever booster vaccination. The receptors originated from a man younger than 40 who received the YFV17D yellow fever vaccine.

This clonotype was seen ten or more times. The J gene is TRBJ2-5, the V gene TRBV12-3 or TRBV12-4; D uncertain. The V end lost 6 bases, the J end lost 1 base, and 9 bases lay between the germline ends. The length of the CDR3 is 13 residues. The DNA for the CDR3 is TGTGCCAGCAGGGTCGAGAGCCAAGAGACCCAGTACTTC. As protein: CASRVESQETQYF.

In this sample, this clonotype turned up many times. The genes are TRBV18 and TRBJ2-2; 8 positions match TRBD2. The CDR3 length is 17 residues. Germline V gene data show CDR1 as KGHSH and CDR2 as LQKENI. Trimming took 3 bases from V and 7 from J; bases not matched to a gene: 13. CDR3 nucleotides: TGTGCCAGCTCACCGGTCCCAAAGCGGGAGTTTGTCGGGGAGCTGTTTTTT. Residues: CASSPVPKREFVGELFF.

This clonotype was seen many times. The chain carries TRBV20-1 and TRBJ2-7, with 10 bases identical to TRBD1. The CDR3 contains 14 residues. V was pared by 3 bases and J by 6 bases, with 8 bases of the junction left unmatched. The germline gives CDR1 DFQATT, CDR2 SNEGSKA (reference sequence). The CDR3 is CSASTGTGAPEQYF. The CDR3 DNA is TGCAGTGCTAGTACCGGGACAGGGGCGCCCGAGCAGTACTTC.

This clonotype was seen only a few times. The CDR3 reads CASSLVSPPAEAFF. CDR3 nucleotide sequence: TGCGCCAGCAGCTTGGTATCCCCCCCGGCTGAAGCTTTCTTT. The rearrangement joins TRBV5-1 to TRBJ1-1; D remains unclear. With 0 bases removed from V and 6 bases from J, the gap between germline ends came to 12 bases. Germline assignment: CDR1 SGHRS and CDR2 YFSETQ. CDR3 length equals 14 residues.